This T cell receptor beta chain was profiled in a study of regulatory and conventional T cells in RAG deficiency. Study-wide findings and caveats: In Omenn syndrome, sorted "Tregs" may be peripherally activated cells. Control T-cell subsets had markedly higher Shannon entropy and lower Simpson indices than RAG-deficient patients. Patient subsets had shorter CDR3s; Omenn Treg-Tconv overlap exceeded 75%.

Trimming stripped 6 bases from V and 5 bases from J, with 14 bases between. The CDR3 is 14 residues long. Germline CDR1 is SQVTM and CDR2 is ANQGSEA. As to this clone: Its antigen is not identified.

Produced via immunoSEQ multiplex PCR; TCRdb's table is partial and in-frame only. The table lists approximately 46,000 clones, around 89% of them singletons. The sorted conventional CD4+ T cells were CD25-low and CD127-high, with genomic DNA sequenced. This sample was also put to use in a study of regulatory T cells. That source adds: The PCR used 52 TRBV and 13 TRBJ primers. Skewed V and J usage and few unique V-J pairs marked patient repertoires, most in Tregs.

This sequence originates from a human donor in good health. The J gene is TRBJ1-6, the V gene TRBV29-1; no reliable D call. Sequences were obtained from CD4+ effector T cells sorted from blood. The CDR3 DNA reads TGCAGCGTCGCGGACCGGCGGGATAATTCACCCCTCCACTTT. Encoded protein: CSVADRRDNSPLHF. The entire variable domain, with the rest obtained from reference TRBV29-1 and TRBJ1-6, is as follows: SAVISQKPSRDICQRGTSLTIQCQVDSQVTMMFWYRQQPGQSLTLIATANQGSEATYESGFVIDKFPISRPNLTFSTLTVSNMSPEDSSIYLCSVADRRDNSPLHFGNGTRLTVT.